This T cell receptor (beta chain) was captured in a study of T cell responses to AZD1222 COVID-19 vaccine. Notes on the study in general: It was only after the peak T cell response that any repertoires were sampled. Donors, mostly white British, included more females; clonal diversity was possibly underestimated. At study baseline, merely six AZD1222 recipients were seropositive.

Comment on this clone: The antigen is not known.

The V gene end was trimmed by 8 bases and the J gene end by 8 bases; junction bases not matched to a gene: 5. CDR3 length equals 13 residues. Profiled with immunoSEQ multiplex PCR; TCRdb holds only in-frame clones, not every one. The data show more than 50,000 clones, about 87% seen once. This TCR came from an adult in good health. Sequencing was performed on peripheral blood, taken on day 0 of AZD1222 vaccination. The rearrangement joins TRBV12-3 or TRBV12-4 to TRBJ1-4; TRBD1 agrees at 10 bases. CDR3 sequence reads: CASAGTGVEKLFF. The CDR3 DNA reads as TGTGCCAGCGCCGGGACAGGGGTAGAAAAACTGTTTTTT.